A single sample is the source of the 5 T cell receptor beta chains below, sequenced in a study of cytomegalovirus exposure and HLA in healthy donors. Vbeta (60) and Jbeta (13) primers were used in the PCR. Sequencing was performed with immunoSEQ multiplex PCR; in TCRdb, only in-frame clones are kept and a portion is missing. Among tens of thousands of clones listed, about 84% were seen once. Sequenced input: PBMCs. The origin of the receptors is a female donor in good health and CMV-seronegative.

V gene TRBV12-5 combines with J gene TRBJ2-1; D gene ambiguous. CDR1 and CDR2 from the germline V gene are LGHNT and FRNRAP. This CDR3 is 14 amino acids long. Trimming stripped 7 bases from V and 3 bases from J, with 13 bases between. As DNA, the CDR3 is TGTGCTAGTGCCCCTTACGAGGTCTACAATGAGCAGTTCTTC. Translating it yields CASAPYEVYNEQFF. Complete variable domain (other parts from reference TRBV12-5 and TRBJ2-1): DARVTQTPRHKVTEMGQEVTMRCQPILGHNTVFWYRQTMMQGLELLAYFRNRAPLDDSGMPKDRFSAEMPDATLATLKIQPSEPRDSAVYFCASAPYEVYNEQFFGPGTRLTVL.

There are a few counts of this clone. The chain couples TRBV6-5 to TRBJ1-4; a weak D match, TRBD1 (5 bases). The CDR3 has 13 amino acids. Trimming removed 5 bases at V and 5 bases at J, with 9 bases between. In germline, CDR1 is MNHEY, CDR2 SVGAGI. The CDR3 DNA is TGTGCCAGCAGTCGCAACAGGAATGAAAAACTGTTTTTT. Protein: CASSRNRNEKLFF.

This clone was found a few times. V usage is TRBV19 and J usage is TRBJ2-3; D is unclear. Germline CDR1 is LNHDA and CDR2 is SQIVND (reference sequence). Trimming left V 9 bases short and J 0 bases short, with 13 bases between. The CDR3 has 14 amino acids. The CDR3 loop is CASSKRFSTDTQYF. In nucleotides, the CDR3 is TGTGCCAGCTCTAAGAGGTTTAGCACAGATACGCAGTATTTT.

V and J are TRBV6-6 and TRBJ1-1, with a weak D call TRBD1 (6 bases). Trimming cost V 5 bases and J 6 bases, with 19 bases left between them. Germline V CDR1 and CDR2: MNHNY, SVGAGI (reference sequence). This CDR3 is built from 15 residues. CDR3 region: CASSQQSGGPPEAFF. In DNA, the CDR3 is TGTGCCAGCAGTCAGCAAAGCGGGGGGCCACCTGAAGCTTTCTTT.

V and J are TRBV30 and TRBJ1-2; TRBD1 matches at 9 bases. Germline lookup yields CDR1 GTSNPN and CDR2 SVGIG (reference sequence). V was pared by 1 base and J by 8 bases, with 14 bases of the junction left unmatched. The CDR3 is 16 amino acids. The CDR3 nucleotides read TGTGCCTGGAGTGGGAGGCTACAGGGGGCGCGAGGAGGCTACACCTTC. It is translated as CAWSGRLQGARGGYTF.